A single sample is the source of the 2 T cell receptor beta chains below, sequenced in a study of molecular identifiers for immune sequencing clone quantification. TCRdb analysed the PCR reads with MiXCR anew, one entry per CDR3 protein. The data contain tens of thousands of distinct CDR3 sequences, 15% to 20% of them singletons. The sequenced sample was naive CD8+ T cells from blood, with Jurkat cell RNA spiked in. Subset defined: FACS-sorted CD8+CD4-CCR7+CD45RA+ naive T cells. These receptors all stem from a human donor in good health. Some libraries in this study had Jurkat cell RNA spiked in.

This clonotype occurred many times. This chain links TRBV7-9 with TRBJ2-1, with D perhaps being TRBD1 or TRBD2 (5 bases each). The V end lost 4 bases, the J end lost 7 bases, and 14 bases lay between the germline ends. CDR3 length: 14 residues. CDR1 and CDR2 (germline): SEHNR, FQNEAQ (reference sequence). For the CDR3, the DNA is TGTGCCAGCAGCTCGAGTAACGGGGCGAATGAGCAGTTCTTC. Its translation is CASSSSNGANEQFF. The full variable domain, in which reference TRBV7-9 and TRBJ2-1 provide the parts outside the CDR3, is DTGVSQNPRHKITKRGQNVTFRCDPISEHNRLYWYRQTLGQGPEFLTYFQNEAQLEKSRLLSDRFSAERPKGSFSTLEIQRTEQGDSAMYLCASSSSNGANEQFFGPGTRLTVL.

About this clonotype: At one of its ends the junction is not consistent with the germline gene, which may arise from a read error. CDR3 nucleotides: TGCAGCGTTGAAGGATCTTCCTACGAGCAGTGCTTC. Residues: CSVEGSSYEQCF. The rearrangement links TRBV29-1 to TRBJ2-7; the D is unclear. Germline CDR1 reads SQVTM; CDR2 reads ANQGSEA. The CDR3 has 12 amino acids.